The rows below give T cell receptor beta chains drawn from one sample of a study of OX40 agonist ivuxolimab in advanced cancers. Using immunoSEQ multiplex PCR, the repertoire was profiled, and TCRdb retains in-frame clones only, with some absent. The sample has more than 60,000 clones, about four fifths seen once. The material was CD4+ or CD8+ T cells sorted from blood, obtained in a trial of the OX40 agonist ivuxolimab. Source of these receptors: an adult with an advanced solid tumor such as melanoma, head and neck, liver or kidney cancer. Each CDR3 is given with its conserved first and last residue. The order of the fields is J gene, clone size, V gene, D gene, CDR3 protein, CDR3 DNA. The D gene is left open where the match is weak. The size of a clone is reported for some rows only, either as once, few or many, or as a class for expanded clones.

j_gene: TRBJ2-3; abundance: -; v_gene: TRBV14; d_gene: -; CDR3aa: CASSRIALSVDTQYF; CDR3nt: TGTGCCAGCAGCCGTATCGCTCTCTCCGTAGATACGCAGTATTTT
j_gene: TRBJ2-1; abundance: -; v_gene: TRBV7-2; d_gene: TRBD2; CDR3aa: CASSLASGGFNEQFF; CDR3nt: TGTGCCAGCAGCTTAGCTAGCGGGGGGTTTAATGAGCAGTTCTTC
j_gene: TRBJ1-3; abundance: -; v_gene: TRBV15; d_gene: -; CDR3aa: CATSRDRVSGNTIYF; CDR3nt: TGTGCCACCAGCAGAGATCGAGTTTCTGGAAACACCATATATTTT
j_gene: TRBJ1-2; abundance: -; v_gene: TRBV4-3; d_gene: -; CDR3aa: CASSQDWRNSYGYTF; CDR3nt: TGCGCCAGCAGCCAAGATTGGCGGAATTCCTATGGCTACACCTTC
j_gene: TRBJ1-6; abundance: -; v_gene: TRBV19; d_gene: TRBD1; CDR3aa: CASSIAGGDSPLHF; CDR3nt: TGTGCCAGTAGTATAGCAGGGGGCGATTCACCCCTCCACTTT
j_gene: TRBJ1-1; abundance: once; v_gene: TRBV9; d_gene: -; CDR3aa: CASSPHPGVGTEAFF; CDR3nt: TGTGCCAGCAGCCCCCACCCCGGGGTTGGTACTGAAGCTTTCTTT
j_gene: TRBJ1-5; abundance: -; v_gene: TRBV28; d_gene: -; CDR3aa: CASSPVSPSNQPQHF; CDR3nt: TGTGCCAGCAGCCCGGTGAGCCCTAGCAATCAGCCCCAGCATTTT
j_gene: TRBJ2-2; abundance: -; v_gene: TRBV11-2; d_gene: -; CDR3aa: CASSLERTRSGELFF; CDR3nt: TGTGCCAGCAGCTTAGAACGCACCCGATCCGGGGAGCTGTTTTTT
j_gene: TRBJ1-6; abundance: few; v_gene: TRBV9; d_gene: -; CDR3aa: CASSLQAGNSPLHF; CDR3nt: TGTGCCAGCAGCCTCCAAGCAGGGAATTCACCCCTCCACTTT
j_gene: TRBJ1-4; abundance: -; v_gene: TRBV21-1; d_gene: -; CDR3aa: CASIPPRDSGVTTNEKLFF; CDR3nt: TGTGCCAGCATTCCTCCACGGGACAGTGGGGTGACAACTAATGAAAAACTGTTTTTT
j_gene: TRBJ2-7; abundance: once; v_gene: TRBV5-1; d_gene: TRBD1; CDR3aa: CASSLGGTGVYHEQYF; CDR3nt: TGCGCCAGCAGCTTAGGGGGGACAGGGGTCTACCACGAGCAGTACTTC
j_gene: TRBJ1-4; abundance: -; v_gene: TRBV14; d_gene: -; CDR3aa: CASSQGGLGQLEKLFF; CDR3nt: TGTGCCAGCAGCCAAGGGGGCCTGGGACAACTGGAAAAACTGTTTTTT
j_gene: TRBJ1-2; abundance: -; v_gene: TRBV25-1; d_gene: -; CDR3aa: CASSEHLSTNGYTF; CDR3nt: TGTGCCAGCAGTGAGCATTTAAGCACCAATGGCTACACCTTC
j_gene: TRBJ2-3; abundance: -; v_gene: TRBV2; d_gene: -; CDR3aa: CASSDMGGAVSGTQYF; CDR3nt: TGTGCCAGCAGTGATATGGGCGGGGCCGTATCGGGTACGCAGTATTTT
j_gene: TRBJ1-4; abundance: -; v_gene: TRBV5-1; d_gene: TRBD1; CDR3aa: CASRAGTGLEKLFF; CDR3nt: TGCGCCAGCAGGGCCGGGACAGGCCTAGAAAAACTGTTTTTT
j_gene: TRBJ2-5; abundance: -; v_gene: TRBV7-3; d_gene: TRBD2; CDR3aa: CASSLNPGGTPETQYF; CDR3nt: TGTGCCAGCAGCTTAAACCCGGGGGGGACACCAGAGACCCAGTACTTC
j_gene: TRBJ2-2; abundance: -; v_gene: TRBV5-1; d_gene: TRBD1; CDR3aa: CASSFGRGRPGELFF; CDR3nt: TGCGCCAGCAGCTTCGGCAGGGGGCGTCCCGGGGAGCTGTTTTTT
j_gene: TRBJ1-1; abundance: once; v_gene: TRBV6-1; d_gene: -; CDR3aa: CASGLLNTEAFF; CDR3nt: TGTGCCAGCGGTCTTTTGAACACTGAAGCTTTCTTT
j_gene: TRBJ1-4; abundance: -; v_gene: TRBV6-1; d_gene: TRBD1; CDR3aa: CASSEQGAREKLFF; CDR3nt: TGTGCCAGCAGTGAACAGGGGGCGCGGGAAAAACTGTTTTTT
j_gene: TRBJ1-1; abundance: -; v_gene: TRBV19; d_gene: -; CDR3aa: CASSDAGRNTEAFF; CDR3nt: TGTGCCAGTAGTGATGCGGGACGGAACACTGAAGCTTTCTTT
j_gene: TRBJ1-5; abundance: -; v_gene: TRBV7-6; d_gene: TRBD1; CDR3aa: CASSPRTGGYVNQPQHF; CDR3nt: TGTGCCAGCAGCCCACGGACAGGGGGCTATGTCAATCAGCCCCAGCATTTT
j_gene: TRBJ2-3; abundance: -; v_gene: TRBV7-6; d_gene: TRBD2; CDR3aa: CASSSLAGGPNTQYF; CDR3nt: TGTGCCAGCAGCTCCCTAGCGGGGGGCCCCAATACGCAGTATTTT